A selection of T cell receptor beta chains follows, all from one sample in a study of T cells in Graves' hyperthyroidism and ophthalmopathy. TCRdb ran MiXCR on the multiplex PCR reads and lists one entry per CDR3 protein. The sample has under 350,000 distinct CDR3 sequences; around 20% are singletons. The sample comprised blood. The origin of the receptors is a woman aged 50 to 60 with Graves' hyperthyroidism. Each CDR3 is given with its conserved first and last residue. The order of the fields is clone size, J gene, V gene, D gene, CDR3 DNA, CDR3 protein. D genes are given only for firm matches. The size of a clone is reported for some rows only, either as once, few or many, or as a class for expanded clones.

abundance: .; j_gene: TRBJ2-3; v_gene: TRBV6-1; d_gene: .; CDR3nt: TGTGCCAGCAGTGAAACAGACGTTGGAACGCAGTATTTT; CDR3aa: CASSETDVGTQYF
abundance: .; j_gene: TRBJ1-4; v_gene: TRBV7-9; d_gene: TRBD1; CDR3nt: TGTGCCAGCAGCTCCGGGACAGGGGGCTCCATAAATGAAAAACTGTTTTTT; CDR3aa: CASSSGTGGSINEKLFF
abundance: many; j_gene: TRBJ1-3; v_gene: TRBV9; d_gene: TRBD1; CDR3nt: TGTGCCAGCAGCGTAGCTTGGGACAGGGGAAACACCATATATTTT; CDR3aa: CASSVAWDRGNTIYF
abundance: few; j_gene: TRBJ1-1; v_gene: TRBV19; d_gene: .; CDR3nt: TGTGCCAGTAGTATTGGGGGAAGCACTGAAGCTTTCTTT; CDR3aa: CASSIGGSTEAFF
abundance: many; j_gene: TRBJ1-5; v_gene: TRBV18; d_gene: .; CDR3nt: TGTGCCAGCTCAAGGGGTTTCGGTCAGCCCCAGCATTTT; CDR3aa: CASSRGFGQPQHF
abundance: many; j_gene: TRBJ2-3; v_gene: TRBV7-9; d_gene: TRBD2; CDR3nt: TGTGCCAGCAGCTTAATTGTAGCGGGGAACACAGATACGCAGTATTTT; CDR3aa: CASSLIVAGNTDTQYF
abundance: many; j_gene: TRBJ2-5; v_gene: TRBV28; d_gene: TRBD2; CDR3nt: TGTGCCAGCAGTTTACGGGGGGGACAAGAGACCCAGTACTTC; CDR3aa: CASSLRGGQETQYF
abundance: few; j_gene: TRBJ1-1; v_gene: TRBV9; d_gene: .; CDR3nt: TGTGCCAGCAGCGATGACAGGTATGAAGCTTTCTTT; CDR3aa: CASSDDRYEAFF
abundance: many; j_gene: TRBJ2-3; v_gene: TRBV7-9; d_gene: .; CDR3nt: TGTGCCAGCAGCTTCCCCAGGGAGGCAGATACGCAGTATTTT; CDR3aa: CASSFPREADTQYF
abundance: .; j_gene: TRBJ2-3; v_gene: TRBV6-1; d_gene: .; CDR3nt: TGTGCCATGAGAGGGGTCGGGGGGCACACAGATACGCAGTATTTT; CDR3aa: CAMRGVGGHTDTQYF
abundance: many; j_gene: TRBJ2-2; v_gene: TRBV20-1; d_gene: .; CDR3nt: TGCAGTGCTAGAGATCTAGTGGGGACAAACACCGGGGAGCTGTTTTTT; CDR3aa: CSARDLVGTNTGELFF
abundance: many; j_gene: TRBJ2-5; v_gene: TRBV9; d_gene: .; CDR3nt: TGTGCCAGCAGCGTAGGAGGGGCTACGGGGCCGGGAGAGACCCAGTACTTC; CDR3aa: CASSVGGATGPGETQYF
abundance: many; j_gene: TRBJ1-1; v_gene: TRBV30; d_gene: .; CDR3nt: TGTATGTGGGGAGGTACTGAAGCTTTCTTT; CDR3aa: CMWGGTEAFF
abundance: .; j_gene: TRBJ2-1; v_gene: TRBV12-3/TRBV12-4; d_gene: .; CDR3nt: TGTGCCAGCAGGACCGGGACCGCTTCCCACAATGAGCAGTTCTTC; CDR3aa: CASRTGTASHNEQFF
abundance: .; j_gene: TRBJ2-3; v_gene: TRBV5-1; d_gene: .; CDR3nt: TGCGCCAGCAGCTTGGAAGGGTCACCAGATACGCAGTATTTT; CDR3aa: CASSLEGSPDTQYF
abundance: .; j_gene: TRBJ1-2; v_gene: TRBV28; d_gene: TRBD1; CDR3nt: TGTGCCAGCAGAACACAGGGGGCGGGGGGCTACACCTTC; CDR3aa: CASRTQGAGGYTF
abundance: many; j_gene: TRBJ2-1; v_gene: TRBV11-3; d_gene: TRBD2; CDR3nt: TGTGCCAGCAGCCTAAGCGGGAGGGAGCAGTTCTTC; CDR3aa: CASSLSGREQFF
abundance: many; j_gene: TRBJ2-7; v_gene: TRBV11-1; d_gene: TRBD1; CDR3nt: TGTGCCAGCACCAGGGACAGGGGGAACCACGAGCAGTACTTC; CDR3aa: CASTRDRGNHEQYF
abundance: many; j_gene: TRBJ1-5; v_gene: TRBV20-1; d_gene: .; CDR3nt: TGCAGTGCTAGACGGACAGACAATCAGCCCCAGCATTTT; CDR3aa: CSARRTDNQPQHF
abundance: .; j_gene: TRBJ1-1; v_gene: TRBV5-1; d_gene: TRBD1; CDR3nt: TGCGCCAGCAGCCATTTTCCGGGACAGGGGAAAACCAACACTGAAGCTTTCTTT; CDR3aa: CASSHFPGQGKTNTEAFF
abundance: .; j_gene: TRBJ2-7; v_gene: TRBV20-1; d_gene: TRBD1; CDR3nt: TGCAGTGCTAGTGCCAGGGGACAGAAGTTCTACGAGCAGTACTTC; CDR3aa: CSASARGQKFYEQYF
abundance: many; j_gene: TRBJ2-1; v_gene: TRBV7-8; d_gene: TRBD1; CDR3nt: TGTGCCAGCAGCTCCCCCGCGACAGGGGGCAATGAGCAGTTCTTC; CDR3aa: CASSSPATGGNEQFF
abundance: few; j_gene: TRBJ1-6; v_gene: TRBV29-1; d_gene: .; CDR3nt: TGCAGCGTTGAGGTGGGAATCAATTCACCCCTCCACTTT; CDR3aa: CSVEVGINSPLHF
abundance: many; j_gene: TRBJ2-7; v_gene: TRBV20-1; d_gene: .; CDR3nt: TGCAGTGCTAGTGAGCAGTATTACGAGCAGTACTTC; CDR3aa: CSASEQYYEQYF
abundance: many; j_gene: TRBJ1-1; v_gene: TRBV27; d_gene: TRBD1; CDR3nt: TGTGCCAGCAGTCCTACCCAATCAGGGGGCCTCCCTCTTCTCCTACTAAACACTGAAGCTTTCTTT; CDR3aa: CASSPTQSGGLPLLLLNTEAFF
abundance: many; j_gene: TRBJ1-2; v_gene: TRBV28; d_gene: .; CDR3nt: TGTGCCAGCAGTACTCAATTTTGGCGAACCCTCGATGGCTACACCTTC; CDR3aa: CASSTQFWRTLDGYTF
abundance: .; j_gene: TRBJ2-4; v_gene: TRBV28; d_gene: TRBD1; CDR3nt: TGTGCCAGCAGTTTATCCGACAGGGGGATTCTAGCCAAAAACATTCAGTACTTC; CDR3aa: CASSLSDRGILAKNIQYF
abundance: few; j_gene: TRBJ2-7; v_gene: TRBV5-6; d_gene: .; CDR3nt: TGTGCCCCCGCTCGGACCTACGAGCAGTACTTC; CDR3aa: CAPARTYEQYF
abundance: few; j_gene: TRBJ2-1; v_gene: TRBV27; d_gene: TRBD1; CDR3nt: TGTGCCAGCAGTTTAAGGGGGCTAAACAATGAGCAGTTCTTC; CDR3aa: CASSLRGLNNEQFF
abundance: .; j_gene: TRBJ2-4; v_gene: TRBV3-1; d_gene: TRBD2; CDR3nt: TGTGCCAGCAGCCCTAGCGGGAGGGGGAACATTCAGTACTTC; CDR3aa: CASSPSGRGNIQYF
abundance: .; j_gene: TRBJ1-5; v_gene: TRBV12-3/TRBV12-4; d_gene: .; CDR3nt: TGTGCCAGCAGTTTTGACTTTTGGAATCAGCCCCAGCATTTT; CDR3aa: CASSFDFWNQPQHF
abundance: .; j_gene: TRBJ1-4; v_gene: TRBV14; d_gene: .; CDR3nt: TGTGCCAGCAGCCAAACACAGTCTAATGAAAAACTGTTTTTT; CDR3aa: CASSQTQSNEKLFF
abundance: .; j_gene: TRBJ1-2; v_gene: TRBV28; d_gene: .; CDR3nt: TGTGCCACCACACAGGGTTTTGTCTATGGCTACACCTTC; CDR3aa: CATTQGFVYGYTF
abundance: .; j_gene: TRBJ2-7; v_gene: TRBV29-1; d_gene: .; CDR3nt: TGCAGCGTTGAGGTTGCGGACGAGCAGTACTTC; CDR3aa: CSVEVADEQYF
abundance: many; j_gene: TRBJ1-5; v_gene: TRBV12-3/TRBV12-4; d_gene: .; CDR3nt: TGTGCCAGCAGTTTATCCGGGGGGAGCAATCAGCCCCAGCATTTT; CDR3aa: CASSLSGGSNQPQHF
abundance: many; j_gene: TRBJ2-3; v_gene: TRBV20-1; d_gene: .; CDR3nt: TGCAGTGCTCCCAGGTGGGAGGCAGATACGCAGTATTTT; CDR3aa: CSAPRWEADTQYF
abundance: few; j_gene: TRBJ1-2; v_gene: TRBV7-8; d_gene: .; CDR3nt: TGTGCCAGCAGCTTACAAAGTCACTATGGCTACACCTTC; CDR3aa: CASSLQSHYGYTF
abundance: .; j_gene: TRBJ2-2; v_gene: TRBV2; d_gene: TRBD2; CDR3nt: TGTGCCAGCAGTTCCCCCTCCGGGACTACCACCGGGGAGCTGTTTTTT; CDR3aa: CASSSPSGTTTGELFF
abundance: .; j_gene: TRBJ1-1; v_gene: TRBV6-1; d_gene: .; CDR3nt: TGTGCCAGCAACCCCCCAGGCAGCTACACTGAAGCTTTCTTT; CDR3aa: CASNPPGSYTEAFF
abundance: many; j_gene: TRBJ2-1; v_gene: TRBV20-1; d_gene: TRBD2; CDR3nt: TGCACCCCCGGAGCGGGAGTTGGAAATGAGCAGTTCTTC; CDR3aa: CTPGAGVGNEQFF